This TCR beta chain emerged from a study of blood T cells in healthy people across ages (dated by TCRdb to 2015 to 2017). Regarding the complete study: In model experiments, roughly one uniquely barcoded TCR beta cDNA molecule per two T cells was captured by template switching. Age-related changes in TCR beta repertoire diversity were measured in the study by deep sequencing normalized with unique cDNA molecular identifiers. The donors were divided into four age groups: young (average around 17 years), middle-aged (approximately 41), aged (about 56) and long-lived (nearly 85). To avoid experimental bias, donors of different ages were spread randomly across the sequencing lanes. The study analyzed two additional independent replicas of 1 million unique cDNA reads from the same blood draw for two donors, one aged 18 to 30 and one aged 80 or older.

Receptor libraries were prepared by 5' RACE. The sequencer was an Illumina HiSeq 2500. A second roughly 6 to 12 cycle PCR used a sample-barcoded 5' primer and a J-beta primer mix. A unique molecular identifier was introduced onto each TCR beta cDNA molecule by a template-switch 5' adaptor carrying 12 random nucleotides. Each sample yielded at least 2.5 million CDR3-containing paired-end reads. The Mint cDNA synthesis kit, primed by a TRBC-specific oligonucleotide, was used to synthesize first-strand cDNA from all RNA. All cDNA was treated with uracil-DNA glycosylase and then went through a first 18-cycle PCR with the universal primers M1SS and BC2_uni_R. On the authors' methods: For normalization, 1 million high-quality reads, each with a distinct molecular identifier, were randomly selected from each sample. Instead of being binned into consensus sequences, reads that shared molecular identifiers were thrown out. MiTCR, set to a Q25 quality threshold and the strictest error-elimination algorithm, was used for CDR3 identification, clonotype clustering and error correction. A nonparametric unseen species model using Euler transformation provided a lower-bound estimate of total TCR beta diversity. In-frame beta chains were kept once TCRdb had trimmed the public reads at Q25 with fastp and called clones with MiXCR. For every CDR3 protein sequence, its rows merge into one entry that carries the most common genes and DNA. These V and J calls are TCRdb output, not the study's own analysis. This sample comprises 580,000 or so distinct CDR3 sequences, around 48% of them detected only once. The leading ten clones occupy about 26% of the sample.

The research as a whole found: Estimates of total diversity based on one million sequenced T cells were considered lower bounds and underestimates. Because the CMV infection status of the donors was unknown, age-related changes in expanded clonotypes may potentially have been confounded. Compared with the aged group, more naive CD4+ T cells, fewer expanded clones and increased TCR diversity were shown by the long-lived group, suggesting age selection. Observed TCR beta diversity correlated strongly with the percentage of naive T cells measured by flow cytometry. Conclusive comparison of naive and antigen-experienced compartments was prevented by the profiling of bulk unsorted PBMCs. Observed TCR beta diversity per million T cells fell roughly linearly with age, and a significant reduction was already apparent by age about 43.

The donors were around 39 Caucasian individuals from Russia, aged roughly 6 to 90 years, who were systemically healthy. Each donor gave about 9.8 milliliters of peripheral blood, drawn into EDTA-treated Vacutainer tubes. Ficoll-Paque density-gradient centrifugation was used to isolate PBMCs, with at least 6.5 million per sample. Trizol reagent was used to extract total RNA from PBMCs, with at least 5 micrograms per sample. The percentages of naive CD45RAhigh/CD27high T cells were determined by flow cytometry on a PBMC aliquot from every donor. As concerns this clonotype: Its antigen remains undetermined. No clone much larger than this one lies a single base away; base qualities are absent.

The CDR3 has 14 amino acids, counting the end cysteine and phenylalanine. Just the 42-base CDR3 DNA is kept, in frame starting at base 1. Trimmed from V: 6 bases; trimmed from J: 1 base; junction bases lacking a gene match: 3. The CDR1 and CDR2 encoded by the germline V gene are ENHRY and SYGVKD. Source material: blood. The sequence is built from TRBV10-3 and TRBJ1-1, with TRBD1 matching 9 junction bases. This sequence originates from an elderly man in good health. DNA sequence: TGTGCCATCAGAGAACAGGGGGCGAACACTGAAGCTTTCTTT. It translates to CAIREQGANTEAFF.